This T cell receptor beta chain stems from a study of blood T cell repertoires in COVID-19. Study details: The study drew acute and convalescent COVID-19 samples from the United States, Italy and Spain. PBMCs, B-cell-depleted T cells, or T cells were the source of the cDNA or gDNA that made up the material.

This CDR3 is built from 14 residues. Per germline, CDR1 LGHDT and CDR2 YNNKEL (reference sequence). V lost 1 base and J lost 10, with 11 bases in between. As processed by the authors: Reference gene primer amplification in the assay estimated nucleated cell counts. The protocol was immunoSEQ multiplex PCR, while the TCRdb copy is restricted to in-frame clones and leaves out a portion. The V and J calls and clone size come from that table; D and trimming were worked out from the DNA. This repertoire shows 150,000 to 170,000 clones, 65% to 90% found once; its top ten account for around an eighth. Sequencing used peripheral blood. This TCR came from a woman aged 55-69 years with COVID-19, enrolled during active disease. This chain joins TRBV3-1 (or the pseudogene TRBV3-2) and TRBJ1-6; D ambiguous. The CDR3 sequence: CASSQGRGSSPLHF. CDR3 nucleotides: TGTGCCAGCAGCCAAGGGAGAGGGTCCTCACCCCTCCACTTT.